This T cell receptor (beta chain) derives from a study of T cells in Graves' hyperthyroidism and ophthalmopathy. This clonotype turned up a few times. When ophthalmopathy did not progress within 18 months, Graves' hyperthyroidism was considered stable. Trimming stripped 2 bases from V and 0 bases from J, with 17 bases between. From germline, CDR1 is SEHNR and CDR2 FQNEAQ (reference sequence). There are 17 residues in the CDR3. TCR beta CDR3 region amplification was performed from RNA transcripts. In the first-round RT-PCR of the TCR CDR3, the HTBI primer set was used. A single record per CDR3 protein comes from TCRdb applying MiXCR to the multiplex PCR reads. Among a few hundred thousand distinct CDR3 sequences listed, roughly 46% were seen once.

The receptor was isolated from a woman in her late teens or twenties with Graves' hyperthyroidism. The gene calls are TRBV7-9 and TRBJ2-7; a weak D match, TRBD2 (7 bases). Sequenced sample: peripheral blood or thyroid tissue (not recorded which). This chain's CDR3 is CASSLPLRGGHSYEQYF. CDR3 DNA: TGTGCCAGCAGCTTACCGCTTAGGGGGGGCCACTCCTACGAGCAGTACTTC.